The 32 T cell receptor beta chains listed next were all sequenced from one sample in a study of control samples from healthy donors and cancer patients. Clones were sequenced by immunoSEQ multiplex PCR, and TCRdb holds only the in-frame ones, with some missing. This table holds roughly 160,000 clones, around 90% found once. The sequenced material came from blood. The receptors here all came from a woman in her 30s in good health.

This rearrangement joins TRBV3-1 (or the pseudogene TRBV3-2) to TRBJ2-7; D may be TRBD2 (6 bases). V lost 4 bases and J 6 bases, leaving 16 bases between the germline ends. Germline CDR1 and CDR2: LGHDT and YNNKEL (reference sequence). This CDR3 region has 14 residues. The CDR3, as DNA: TGTGCCAGCAGCCTCTCTCTATGGCGGGGCGAGCAGTACTTC. It translates to CASSLSLWRGEQYF.

Of note for this clone: The sample carries other DNA sequences with the same CDR3. The chain employs TRBV11-2 and TRBJ2-3, with 7 bases lining up with TRBD1. Germline CDR1 reads SGHAT; CDR2 reads FQNNGV. This CDR3 has 15 residues. V lost 5 bases, J lost 2 bases, and 7 bases stayed unmatched. CDR3 in amino acids: CASSLRDRDTDTQYF. In DNA form, the CDR3 reads TGTGCCAGCAGCCTACGGGACAGAGACACAGATACGCAGTATTTT.

This rearrangement joins TRBV18 to TRBJ1-3; D gene ambiguous. The V gene lost 1 base and the J gene lost 0 bases, with 4 bases spanning the gap. Germline V lookup: CDR1 KGHSH, CDR2 LQKENI. CDR3 length: 14 residues. For the CDR3, the DNA is TGTGCCAGCTCACCACAGCCCTCTGGAAACACCATATATTTT. This codes for CASSPQPSGNTIYF.

With regard to this clone: In the same sample, other DNA sequences code for this CDR3. The V and J genes are TRBV3-1 (or the pseudogene TRBV3-2) and TRBJ1-5, with D perhaps matching TRBD1 (5 bases). The germline CDR1 and CDR2 sequences are LGHDT and YNNKEL (reference sequence). CDR3 length: 14 amino acids. V was cut by 2 bases and J by 0 bases, with 5 bases left in between. The CDR3: CASSQRGSNQPQHF. The DNA for the CDR3 is TGTGCCAGCAGCCAAAGGGGTAGCAATCAGCCCCAGCATTTT.

V gene TRBV4-1 combines with J gene TRBJ1-2; 7 bases match TRBD1. V was clipped by 3 bases and J by 7 bases; unmatched bases: 14. CDR1 and CDR2 (germline): MGHRA, YSYEKL. The CDR3 extends over 16 amino acids. The CDR3 protein is CASSQTGRGAVGGYTF. The CDR3 DNA sequence: TGCGCCAGCAGCCAGACAGGCAGGGGGGCGGTTGGTGGCTACACCTTC.

This clone was found a few times. The rearrangement links TRBV7-8 to TRBJ1-3; TRBD1 agrees at 8 bases. The CDR3 has 14 amino acids. V dropped 5 bases and J dropped 3; count of bases not matched to a gene: 3. Germline lookup yields CDR1 SGHVS and CDR2 FQNEAQ. CDR3 sequence reads: CASSDGTGGNTIYF. CDR3 DNA sequence: TGTGCCAGCAGCGACGGGACAGGTGGAAACACCATATATTTT.

V is TRBV28 and J is TRBJ2-7; 9 bases map to TRBD1. The germline CDR1 and CDR2 sequences are MDHEN and SYDVKM. V lost 7 bases and J lost 6; bases outside the gene matches: 13. The CDR3 covers 15 residues. The CDR3 DNA reads as TGTGCCAGCACCTTAAATACACAGGGGGCAGGCGAGCAGTACTTC. This encodes CASTLNTQGAGEQYF.

CDR3 DNA sequence: TGTGCCAGCAGTTTAGGGGAGGGCACTGAAGCTTTCTTT. Translating it yields CASSLGEGTEAFF. V usage is TRBV12-3 or TRBV12-4 and J usage is TRBJ1-1; D is ambiguous. Trimming left V 1 base short and J 4 bases short, with 7 bases between. The CDR3 covers 13 residues.

The rearrangement links TRBV3-1 (or the pseudogene TRBV3-2) to TRBJ2-2, with D maybe TRBD1 (6 bases). V lost 5 bases to trimming and J lost 1 base, with 17 bases between them. Germline assignment: CDR1 LGHDT and CDR2 YNNKEL (reference sequence). The CDR3 sequence is 17 residues long. This chain's CDR3 is CASSNSLGQMNTGELFF. The CDR3 DNA reads as TGTGCCAGCAGCAACTCTCTCGGACAGATGAACACCGGGGAGCTGTTTTTT.

V and J are TRBV7-6 and TRBJ1-2; D remains ambiguous. The V gene lost 0 bases and the J gene lost 10 bases, with 18 bases spanning the gap. This CDR3 contains 15 residues. Germline V gives CDR1 SGHVS, CDR2 FNYEAQ. In DNA, the CDR3 is TGTGCCAGCAGCTTAGCGGTCGAGGCCCCCAGTGACTACACCTTC. Its protein product is CASSLAVEAPSDYTF.

The chain employs TRBV4-2 and TRBJ2-5; TRBD2 is a possible D gene (7 bases). Trimming cost V 0 bases and J 4 bases, with 12 bases left between them. CDR1 and CDR2 from the germline V gene are LGHNA and YNFKEQ. The CDR3 length is 15 residues. CDR3 nucleotide sequence: TGTGCCAGCAGCCAAGATGCGGGGGCTGCAGAGACCCAGTACTTC. Translation: CASSQDAGAAETQYF.

J is TRBJ2-2 and V is TRBV27; no firm D call. CDR3 size: 12 residues. Germline-derived CDR1 and CDR2 are MNHEY and SMNVEV (reference sequence). V was trimmed by 2 bases and J by 5 bases, leaving 3 bases between them. For the CDR3, the DNA is TGTGCCAGCAGTTTAAAAACCGGGGAGCTGTTTTTT. Translation gives CASSLKTGELFF.

CDR3 nucleotides: TGTGCCAGCAAAGAGGACAGGAGCCAAGAGACCCAGTACTTC. Its protein product is CASKEDRSQETQYF. The gene calls are TRBV2 and TRBJ2-5; 7 bases line up with TRBD1. Germline-derived CDR1 and CDR2 are SNHLY and FYNNEI. The CDR3 is 14 residues long. J lost 1 base, V lost 7 bases, and 6 bases had no gene match.

The gene calls are TRBV9 and TRBJ1-1, with D hard to call. The CDR3 covers 14 residues. With 4 bases removed from V and 3 bases from J, the gap between germline ends came to 13 bases. The V gene's germline CDR1 is SGDLS and CDR2 YYNGEE. The DNA of the CDR3 is TGTGCCAGCAGCCCCAGAGTTTTGGACACTGAAGCTTTCTTT. As protein: CASSPRVLDTEAFF.

The count of this clone is one. V gene TRBV24-1 combines with J gene TRBJ2-3; tentative D call: TRBD2 (6 bases). V shed 5 bases and J shed 10 bases, with 15 bases lying between them. Germline V gives CDR1 KGHDR, CDR2 SFDVKD. The CDR3 extends over 13 amino acids. The CDR3 nucleotides are TGTGCCACCAGTGCCCCCGGGACTGCTGCGCAGTATTTT. Translation gives CATSAPGTAAQYF.

The chain joins TRBV27 to TRBJ1-6, with TRBD1 matching 7 bases. The ends lost 1 base at V and 6 bases at J; junction bases unmatched: 0. CDR1 MNHEY and CDR2 SMNVEV come from the germline V gene (reference sequence). This CDR3 is built from 14 residues. CDR3 residues: CASSLWDSNSPLHF. The DNA of the CDR3 is TGTGCCAGCAGTTTATGGGACAGTAATTCACCCCTCCACTTT.

This chain joins TRBV4-1 and TRBJ2-2, with 9 bases identical to TRBD1. The J segment lost 7 bases and the V segment lost 2 bases, leaving 14 bases of the junction unmatched. This CDR3 has 18 residues. CDR1 is MGHRA, CDR2 YSYEKL, per germline. The CDR3 loop reads CASSQQQGALSTYGELFF. The CDR3 DNA sequence: TGCGCCAGCAGCCAACAACAGGGGGCGCTTAGTACATACGGGGAGCTGTTTTTT.

The chain employs TRBV6-4 and TRBJ2-2; D is perhaps TRBD1 (6 bases). Trimming pared 6 bases from V and 6 bases from J, leaving 8 bases between. Germline CDR1 is MRHNA and CDR2 is SNTAGT. The CDR3 has 12 residues. The CDR3 loop reads CASSRGSGELFF. The CDR3 nucleotides are TGTGCCAGCAGCAGGGGATCCGGGGAGCTGTTTTTT.

This rearrangement joins TRBV7-9 to TRBJ2-1; TRBD2 aligns across 12 bases. CDR3 length equals 14 residues. V gave up 4 bases and J gave up 15 bases; unmatched junction bases: 10. The V gene's germline CDR1 is SEHNR and CDR2 FQNEAQ (reference sequence). CDR3 in amino acids: CASSSRTSGENMFF. As DNA, the CDR3 is TGTGCCAGCAGCTCCCGGACTAGCGGGGAAAATATGTTCTTC.

The table lists this clone with a few counts. The V gene is TRBV18, the J gene TRBJ2-1, with TRBD1 as a possible D gene (6 bases). Trimming took off 4 bases at V and 3 bases at J, with 13 bases between the two ends. The CDR3 totals 15 residues. The V gene's germline CDR1 is KGHSH and CDR2 LQKENI. The CDR3 coding sequence is TGTGCCAGCTCACGGGAACAGGGAAGCTACAATGAGCAGTTCTTC. Translating it yields CASSREQGSYNEQFF.

V and J are TRBV5-1 and TRBJ2-1, with 11 bases fitting TRBD2. CDR3 length equals 14 residues. From germline, CDR1 is SGHRS and CDR2 YFSETQ. With 4 bases clipped from V and 10 bases from J, the junction kept 7 bases outside the gene matches. CDR3 nucleotide sequence: TGCGCCAGCAGCATTGAGACTAGCGGGACCGAGCAGTTCTTC. Translation gives CASSIETSGTEQFF.

This chain joins TRBV7-9 and TRBJ2-5, with 10 bases lining up with TRBD1. The ends lost 5 bases at V and 4 bases at J; junction bases unmatched: 4. The CDR3 sequence is 14 residues long. The germline gives CDR1 SEHNR, CDR2 FQNEAQ (reference sequence). The CDR3 loop reads CASSSWTGGETQYF. In DNA, the CDR3 is TGTGCCAGCAGCAGTTGGACAGGGGGAGAGACCCAGTACTTC.

The J gene is TRBJ2-2, the V gene TRBV6-5; D may be TRBD2 (7 bases). Trimming left V 6 bases short and J 3 bases short, with 11 bases between. This CDR3 is 14 amino acids long. CDR1 is MNHEY and CDR2 is SVGAGI in the germline V gene. CDR3: CASRRGGDTGELFF. The CDR3 DNA reads as TGTGCCAGCAGGAGGGGGGGAGACACCGGGGAGCTGTTTTTT.

CDR3 DNA sequence: TGTGCCAGCAGCTTAGGCCTTGGGGGAGGGCCTTACGAGCAGTACTTC. It yields the protein CASSLGLGGGPYEQYF. V usage is TRBV13 and J usage is TRBJ2-7, with 7 bases that match TRBD2. The J segment lost 4 bases and the V segment lost 0 bases, leaving 9 bases of the junction unmatched. Germline V gene sequence: CDR1 PRHDT, CDR2 FYEKMQ (reference sequence). There are 16 residues in the CDR3.

This clone showed up just a few times. The chain combines TRBV5-5 with TRBJ1-5, with D hard to call. Looked up from germline, CDR1 is SGHKS and CDR2 is YYEKEE (reference sequence). V was cut by 0 bases and J by 2 bases, with 9 bases left in between. CDR3 size: 15 residues. CDR3 in DNA: TGTGCCAGCAGCTTGGAAGGGCCGGGCAATCAGCCCCAGCATTTT. This sequence encodes CASSLEGPGNQPQHF.

The chain employs TRBV19 and TRBJ2-7; TRBD1 agrees at 10 bases. V lost 8 bases and J lost 3; bases outside the gene matches: 4. The CDR3 covers 13 residues. CDR1 and CDR2 from the germline V gene are LNHDA and SQIVND (reference sequence). CDR3: CASSRTGGYEQYF. CDR3 DNA: TGTGCCAGTTCCCGGACAGGGGGCTACGAGCAGTACTTC.

This clone was detected only once. The rearrangement uses TRBV7-2 and TRBJ2-3; D uncertain. The germline V and J ends were trimmed by 0 bases and 5 bases, with 0 bases remaining between them. This CDR3 has 11 residues. Looked up from germline, CDR1 is SGHTA and CDR2 is FQGNSA. The CDR3: CASSLADTQYF. The CDR3, as DNA: TGTGCCAGCAGCTTAGCAGATACGCAGTATTTT.

V and J are TRBV27 and TRBJ1-5; maybe TRBD1 (5 bases). V gave up 6 bases and J gave up 4 bases, with 16 bases separating them. Germline CDR1 reads MNHEY; CDR2 reads SMNVEV (reference sequence). The CDR3 spans 15 residues. The CDR3 loop reads CASSPTPRQNQPQHF. As DNA, the CDR3 is TGTGCCAGCAGCCCAACCCCGAGACAGAATCAGCCCCAGCATTTT.

The chain combines TRBV6-1 with TRBJ1-2; D is unresolved. Trimming left V 2 bases short and J 8 bases short, with 15 bases between. Per germline, CDR1 MNHNS and CDR2 SASEGT. This CDR3 is 14 amino acids long. Here the CDR3 reads CASSEMVGRVGYTF. DNA of the CDR3: TGTGCCAGCAGTGAAATGGTGGGTAGGGTGGGCTACACCTTC.

This CDR3 reads CATSDPTLDTQYF. The DNA for the CDR3 is TGTGCCACCAGTGATCCGACGCTGGATACGCAGTATTTT. This sequence joins TRBV24-1 and TRBJ2-3; D is ambiguous. Germline assignment: CDR1 KGHDR and CDR2 SFDVKD. Trimming took off 3 bases at V and 6 bases at J, with 9 bases between the two ends. CDR3 length: 13 residues.

V gene TRBV15 combines with J gene TRBJ2-1; tentative D call: TRBD2 (6 bases). The V gene's germline CDR1 is LNHNV and CDR2 YYDKDF (reference sequence). The CDR3 runs 20 residues. The V end was cut by 4 bases, the J end by 4 bases, with 29 bases between. The chain's CDR3 is CATSITGVKGGPFLYNEQFF. DNA of the CDR3: TGTGCCACCAGCATCACGGGGGTGAAAGGAGGGCCATTCTTATACAATGAGCAGTTCTTC.

The chain joins TRBV2 to TRBJ1-5, with no clear D. Germline-derived CDR1 and CDR2 are SNHLY and FYNNEI. The V gene lost 4 bases and the J gene lost 6 bases, with 13 bases spanning the gap. The CDR3 has 14 residues. The CDR3 sequence is CASSGSGSGQPQHF. The CDR3 region has the DNA TGTGCCAGCAGTGGTTCGGGTAGTGGTCAGCCCCAGCATTTT.